The 31 T cell receptor beta chains listed next were all sequenced from one sample in a study of beta chain features in type 1 diabetes. The authors reverse transcribed all of the isolated RNA, so sequencing captured expressed TCRB transcripts. Data came from immunoSEQ multiplex PCR; TCRdb stores just in-frame clones and leaves some out. The sample gives about 660,000 clones, about 14% of which show up once; 0.035% to 0.045% is in the top ten. Study-level points and caveats: For Type 1 diabetes patients, all four CD4+ subsets carried TCRB CDR3s that were moderately but significantly shorter.

Their recognized antigens are unknown. The sequenced material came from naive CD4+ T cells from blood. These receptors originate from a young man with type 1 diabetes.

In its sample, this clone was seen a few times. The chain carries TRBV11-2 and TRBJ2-2; D may be TRBD1 or TRBD2 (5 bases each). Germline V lookup: CDR1 SGHAT, CDR2 FQNNGV. Trimming pared 5 bases from V and 6 bases from J, leaving 19 bases between. The CDR3 runs 16 residues. The chain's CDR3 is CASSPRVPRGAGELFF. DNA of the CDR3: TGTGCCAGCAGCCCCAGGGTGCCCCGAGGGGCCGGGGAGCTGTTTTTT. The variable domain in full, completed from reference TRBV11-2 and TRBJ2-2, reads EAGVAQSPRYKIIEKRQSVAFWCNPISGHATLYWYQQILGQGPKLLIQFQNNGVVDDSQLPKDRFSAERLKGVDSTLKIQPAKLEDSAVYLCASSPRVPRGAGELFFGEGSRLTVL.

The chain links TRBV30 to TRBJ1-5; no clear D gene. The CDR3 is 18 amino acids. The germline V and J ends were trimmed by 0 bases and 0 bases, with 18 bases remaining between them. Germline-derived CDR1 and CDR2 are GTSNPN and SVGIG (reference sequence). CDR3 in amino acids: CAWSVGDGDYTSNQPQHF. The CDR3 DNA is TGTGCCTGGAGTGTAGGAGACGGAGATTATACTAGCAATCAGCCCCAGCATTTT.

This clone was seen a few times. This chain uses TRBV7-3 with TRBJ2-7; D is undetermined. Trimming shortened V by 5 bases and J by 0 bases, and 8 bases separated the two germline ends. Germline CDR1 is SGHTA and CDR2 is FQGTGA. This CDR3 spans 13 amino acids. The CDR3 spells CASSTAPSYEQYF. The CDR3 DNA follows: TGTGCCAGCAGCACTGCACCCTCCTACGAGCAGTACTTC.

This clone has just a few counts. The chain combines TRBV5-1 with TRBJ1-1, with TRBD1 identical over 10 bases. The CDR3 totals 14 residues. Unmatched junction bases numbered 0, after V lost 3 bases and J lost 1 base. Germline lookup yields CDR1 SGHRS and CDR2 YFSETQ. The CDR3 bases are TGCGCCAGCAGCTGGGACAGGGGGAACACTGAAGCTTTCTTT. Translated: CASSWDRGNTEAFF.

This clone was found a few times. The chain carries TRBV4-1 and TRBJ2-3; D assignment may be TRBD1 or TRBD2 (6 bases each). Germline assignment: CDR1 MGHRA and CDR2 YSYEKL. CDR3 length: 17 amino acids. Between the trimmed V and J ends, which lost 1 base and 4 bases, there was a span of 18 bases. The CDR3 nucleotides read TGCGCCAGCAGCCAAGCGACCCGGGGGCGAATGGCAGATACGCAGTATTTT. Protein sequence: CASSQATRGRMADTQYF.

CDR3 amino acids: CASSQLAGNAYEQYF. Here the CDR3 DNA reads TGCGCCAGCAGCCAATTAGCGGGAAACGCCTACGAGCAGTACTTC. The rearrangement uses TRBV4-1 and TRBJ2-7, with TRBD2 matching over 8 bases. Germline CDR1 reads MGHRA; CDR2 reads YSYEKL. CDR3 length: 15 amino acids. The trim removed 2 bases at V and 2 bases at J, leaving 5 bases unmatched.

This clone was counted between two and nine times. V usage is TRBV10-3 and J usage is TRBJ2-7; D possibly uses TRBD1 or TRBD2 (5 bases each). Trimming removed 10 bases at V and 2 bases at J, with 12 bases between. The CDR3 is 12 amino acids. Germline CDR1 and CDR2: ENHRY and SYGVKD. The CDR3 here is CATSGQAYEQYF. The CDR3 DNA follows: TGTGCCACCTCGGGGCAGGCCTACGAGCAGTACTTC.

J is TRBJ2-5 and V is TRBV2; 8 bases map to TRBD2. CDR1 is SNHLY, CDR2 FYNNEI, per germline. This CDR3 spans 14 amino acids. After removal of 7 bases from V and 1 base from J, the junction contained 5 bases not matched to a gene. CDR3 residues: CASKSREGQETQYF. The DNA for the CDR3 is TGTGCCAGCAAGAGTCGGGAGGGCCAAGAGACCCAGTACTTC.

This clone was observed a few times. V usage is TRBV6-6 and J usage is TRBJ1-2, with D perhaps TRBD1 (6 bases). The V end was cut by 5 bases, the J end by 0 bases, with 13 bases between. CDR1 and CDR2 from the germline V gene are MNHNY and SVGAGI (reference sequence). This CDR3 is 15 amino acids long. The CDR3 loop reads CASSRQAETNYGYTF. CDR3 coding DNA: TGTGCCAGCAGTCGACAGGCCGAAACTAACTATGGCTACACCTTC.

Concerning this clone itself: This specimen includes other DNA sequences encoding the same CDR3. This chain uses TRBV27 with TRBJ2-3; D is ambiguous. V was shortened by 0 bases and J by 0 bases, with 4 bases between the two germline ends. This CDR3 spans 14 amino acids. CDR1 MNHEY and CDR2 SMNVEV come from the germline V gene (reference sequence). The DNA for the CDR3 is TGTGCCAGCAGTTTATCGGTGAGCACAGATACGCAGTATTTT. Protein product: CASSLSVSTDTQYF.

This clone has only a few counts. The chain combines TRBV10-3 with TRBJ2-7; the match to TRBD2 covers 7 bases. Trimming cost V 4 bases and J 3 bases; bases outside gene matches: 15. The CDR3 is 17 amino acids. Germline V gene lookup returns CDR1 ENHRY and CDR2 SYGVKD. CDR3 sequence: CAISGSRGRAPGYEQYF. In nucleotides, the CDR3 is TGTGCCATCAGTGGTAGTCGGGGGAGGGCCCCGGGCTACGAGCAGTACTTC.

The chain is built from TRBV7-2 and TRBJ1-1, with D uncertain. In germline, CDR1 is SGHTA, CDR2 FQGNSA. CDR3 length: 16 amino acids. The V end was cut by 4 bases, the J end by 5 bases, with 20 bases between. DNA for the CDR3: TGTGCCAGCAGCTCGGGCGCCGGGCCTCAGGAAACTGAAGCTTTCTTT. Its protein is CASSSGAGPQETEAFF.

V usage is TRBV5-1 and J usage is TRBJ2-1, with D perhaps matching TRBD1 (6 bases). The CDR3 is 16 residues long. V lost 4 bases and J lost 6, with 20 bases in between. The germline gives CDR1 SGHRS, CDR2 YFSETQ. CDR3 DNA sequence: TGCGCCAGCAGCGGATCGAATAGGGGGTCTCTCAATGAGCAGTTCTTC. This codes for CASSGSNRGSLNEQFF.

In its sample, this clone was seen a few times. The gene calls are TRBV30 and TRBJ1-5, with D possibly matching TRBD1 (5 bases). Germline assignment: CDR1 GTSNPN and CDR2 SVGIG (reference sequence). Trimming removed 3 bases at V and 4 bases at J, with 13 bases between. This CDR3 region has 14 residues. The CDR3 sequence: CAWSVLTANQPQHF. In DNA, the CDR3 is TGTGCCTGGAGCGTACTGACAGCTAATCAGCCCCAGCATTTT.

This sequence joins TRBV29-1 and TRBJ2-1; D not certain. This CDR3 has 13 amino acids. From germline, CDR1 is SQVTM and CDR2 ANQGSEA. Trimming pared 2 bases from V and 8 bases from J, leaving 13 bases between. The CDR3 nucleotides are TGCAGCGTTGAACTGCAGATCGCCGATGAGCAGTTCTTC. Translation: CSVELQIADEQFF.

This clone was observed a few times. The chain has TRBV7-2 and TRBJ2-7, with 8 bases that match TRBD2. Looked up from germline, CDR1 is SGHTA and CDR2 is FQGNSA. Unmatched junction bases numbered 8, after V lost 1 base and J lost 0 bases. The CDR3 has 17 amino acids. The CDR3 coding sequence is TGTGCCAGCAGCTTAGGCGCGGGAGGCGATATCTCCTACGAGCAGTACTTC. Amino acids: CASSLGAGGDISYEQYF.

This chain links TRBV30 with TRBJ1-5, with 8 bases identical to TRBD1. In germline, CDR1 is GTSNPN, CDR2 SVGIG (reference sequence). The CDR3 consists of 15 residues. Trimming cost V 3 bases and J 5 bases; bases outside gene matches: 9. CDR3 amino acids: CAWSQQGGRDQPQHF. CDR3 coding DNA: TGTGCCTGGAGCCAACAGGGGGGGAGGGATCAGCCCCAGCATTTT.

This clone was observed a few times. Additional DNA sequences in this sample encode the identical CDR3. The chain employs TRBV6-5 and TRBJ1-5; maybe TRBD1 (5 bases). The CDR3 extends over 14 amino acids. The V and J ends lost 0 bases and 4 bases respectively, with 7 bases between them. Germline CDR1 reads MNHEY; CDR2 reads SVGAGI. Written as DNA, the CDR3 is TGTGCCAGCAGTTACTCAAGGGGAAATCAGCCCCAGCATTTT. Translation gives CASSYSRGNQPQHF.

The chain carries TRBV10-3 and TRBJ2-3; tentative D call: TRBD2 (6 bases). The V and J ends lost 5 bases and 2 bases respectively, with 11 bases between them. CDR1 and CDR2 (germline): ENHRY, SYGVKD. The CDR3 covers 14 residues. Here the CDR3 reads CAISKAGYTDTQYF. In DNA form, the CDR3 reads TGTGCCATCAGTAAAGCGGGCTACACAGATACGCAGTATTTT.

In its sample, this clone was seen a few times. The rearrangement joins TRBV2 to TRBJ1-2; D might be TRBD1 (6 bases). V was pared by 5 bases and J by 3 bases, with 10 bases between. This CDR3 contains 13 residues. Germline CDR1 is SNHLY and CDR2 is FYNNEI. The CDR3 spells CASSRGTYYGYTF. The DNA of the CDR3 is TGTGCCAGCAGTCGAGGGACATACTATGGCTACACCTTC.

J is TRBJ2-1 and V is TRBV27; 12 bases are a match to TRBD2. Germline trimming cut 8 bases from V and 8 bases from J; bases unmatched to any gene: 19. The CDR3 consists of 18 residues. In germline, CDR1 is MNHEY, CDR2 SMNVEV (reference sequence). The CDR3 DNA reads TGTGCCAGCGATAAACGGGGACAGCGACTAGCGGGAGTGGATGAGCAGTTCTTC. Translated: CASDKRGQRLAGVDEQFF.

Comments on this clone: This same CDR3 is encoded by further DNA sequences in the sample. V gene TRBV9 combines with J gene TRBJ2-1; tentative D call: TRBD2 (5 bases). Germline CDR1 reads SGDLS; CDR2 reads YYNGEE. The CDR3 spans 15 residues. The V gene lost 0 bases and the J gene lost 0 bases, with 7 bases spanning the gap. For the CDR3, the DNA is TGTGCCAGCAGCGTAGAGGCGGGCTCCTACAATGAGCAGTTCTTC. This sequence encodes CASSVEAGSYNEQFF. Variable domain in full (rest from reference TRBV9 and TRBJ2-1): DSGVTQTPKHLITATGQRVTLRCSPRSGDLSVYWYQQSLDQGLQFLIQYYNGEERAKGNILERFSAQQFPDLHSELNLSSLELGDSALYFCASSVEAGSYNEQFFGPGTRLTVL.

In its sample, this clone was seen a few times. The CDR3 DNA is TGTGCCTGGAGTGGAAGACAGAATGAAGCTTTCTTT. Translation gives CAWSGRQNEAFF. The genes are TRBV30 and TRBJ1-1; D might be TRBD1 (5 bases). The CDR3 contains 12 residues. Between the trimmed V and J ends, which lost 1 base and 7 bases, there was a span of 10 bases. Germline V gene sequence: CDR1 GTSNPN, CDR2 SVGIG (reference sequence).

CDR3 in amino acids: CASSPYTGFSTDTQYF. Here the CDR3 DNA reads TGCGCCAGCAGCCCTTACACAGGGTTTAGCACAGATACGCAGTATTTT. J is TRBJ2-3 and V is TRBV5-1; D is perhaps TRBD1 (6 bases). V lost 4 bases and J lost 0, with 15 bases in between. Germline V lookup: CDR1 SGHRS, CDR2 YFSETQ. This CDR3 has 16 residues.

This clone was seen more than once but under ten times. The chain recombines TRBV19 with TRBJ2-2, with D possibly being TRBD2 (5 bases). Germline V CDR1 and CDR2: LNHDA, SQIVND (reference sequence). V was clipped by 5 bases and J by 6 bases, with 19 bases between them. The CDR3 consists of 16 residues. The CDR3 here is CASSDRWETEAGELFF. CDR3 nucleotides: TGTGCCAGTAGTGATCGGTGGGAAACGGAGGCCGGGGAGCTGTTTTTT.

This clone was seen only a few times. The V gene is TRBV23-1, the J gene TRBJ1-5, with D hard to call. Being an ORF, TRBV23-1 has a function that is uncertain. Between the trimmed V and J ends, which lost 5 bases and 2 bases, there was a span of 16 bases. This CDR3 region has 16 residues. The CDR3: CASSKGPGKRNQPQHF. The CDR3 nucleotides are TGCGCCAGCAGTAAGGGCCCGGGGAAGCGCAATCAGCCCCAGCATTTT.

The sample holds a few counts of this clone. The rearrangement links TRBV7-2 to TRBJ2-1; possibly TRBD1 or TRBD2 for D (6 bases each). This CDR3 has 15 amino acids. V was shortened by 6 bases and J by 3 bases, with 15 bases between the two germline ends. The germline CDR1 and CDR2 sequences are SGHTA and FQGNSA. The CDR3 sequence is CASRQRGPGYNEQFF. The CDR3 DNA follows: TGTGCCAGCAGACAACGGGGGCCTGGCTACAATGAGCAGTTCTTC.

This clone was counted only a few times. This rearrangement joins TRBV23-1 to TRBJ1-5; no firm D call. TRBV23-1 is an ORF, with its function uncertain. The germline V and J ends were trimmed by 0 bases and 4 bases, with 10 bases remaining between them. The CDR3 contains 15 residues. CDR3 nucleotides: TGCGCCAGCAGTCAATCACAAGGGTCAAATCAGCCCCAGCATTTT. This translates into CASSQSQGSNQPQHF.

This sequence joins TRBV27 and TRBJ2-7; 8 nucleotides match TRBD1. The ends lost 2 bases at V and 3 bases at J; junction bases unmatched: 6. The germline gives CDR1 MNHEY, CDR2 SMNVEV (reference sequence). The CDR3 runs to 15 residues. The CDR3 loop reads CASSLRWTGSYEQYF. The CDR3 bases are TGTGCCAGCAGTTTACGATGGACAGGGAGCTACGAGCAGTACTTC.

This rearrangement joins TRBV18 to TRBJ2-3, with D hard to call. Germline-derived CDR1 and CDR2 are KGHSH and LQKENI. The V end was cut by 3 bases, the J end by 0 bases, with 7 bases between. The CDR3 spans 14 residues. CDR3 protein: CASSPTASTDTQYF. CDR3 bases: TGTGCCAGCTCACCCACTGCTAGCACAGATACGCAGTATTTT.

The chain employs TRBV30 and TRBJ2-7, with a tentative D call TRBD2 (6 bases). The CDR3 has 13 amino acids. V gave up 5 bases and J gave up 7 bases, with 18 bases separating them. Per germline, CDR1 GTSNPN and CDR2 SVGIG (reference sequence). DNA of the CDR3: TGTGCCTGGTCCCCCCTACGGGCGGGGGAGCAGTACTTC. This translates into CAWSPLRAGEQYF.